The rows below give T cell receptor beta chains drawn from one sample of a study of response to subunit inactivated influenza vaccine. Each CDR3 protein gets one entry after TCRdb re-called the RT-PCR reads with MiXCR. The repertoire holds 450,000 to 600,000 distinct CDR3 sequences, with less than 10% as singletons. The sequencing here drew on PBMCs from blood, taken roughly 24 months after vaccination. Receptors originate from a man between 50 and 70 years old who received an inactivated influenza vaccine. The CDR3 runs from the conserved cysteine through the conserved F or W. A D gene is named only where the DNA matches it firmly. For some rows the clone size is stated as once, few or many, or as a class when expanded; others skip it.

CDR3 | DNA | V | size | D | J
CASSRHREPDPTDTQYF | TGTGCCAGCAGCCGACACCGGGAACCCGATCCCACAGATACGCAGTATTTT | TRBV4-2 | many | . | TRBJ2-3
CASSSGQGTDTQYF | TGTGCCAGCAGCTCAGGACAGGGCACAGATACGCAGTATTTT | TRBV5-1 | many | TRBD1 | TRBJ2-3
CASRISGRAYNEQFF | TGTGCCAGCAGAATAAGCGGGAGGGCCTACAATGAGCAGTTCTTC | TRBV12-3/TRBV12-4 | many | TRBD2 | TRBJ2-1
CSAVPRISGLPGQFF | TGCAGTGCTGTACCTAGGATATCCGGGCTCCCAGGGCAGTTCTTC | TRBV20-1 | . | . | TRBJ2-1
CASSQDPRATYGYTF | TGCGCCAGCAGCCAAGATCCAAGGGCGACCTATGGCTACACCTTC | TRBV4-1 | few | . | TRBJ1-2
CASSYRQPGANVLTF | TGTGCCAGCAGTTACCGCCAGCCGGGTGCCAACGTCCTGACTTTC | TRBV6-5 | . | . | TRBJ2-6
CASSPRTGGGNTEAFF | TGTGCCAGCAGTCCTCGGACAGGGGGCGGTAACACTGAAGCTTTCTTT | TRBV12-3/TRBV12-4 | . | TRBD1 | TRBJ1-1
CASSGQRNYEQYF | TGTGCCAGCAGTGGACAGAGAAATTACGAGCAGTACTTC | TRBV2 | few | . | TRBJ2-7
CSGNRDAYGYTF | TGCAGTGGTAACAGGGATGCCTATGGCTACACCTTC | TRBV20-1 | many | . | TRBJ1-2
CATSYGSSSTEAFF | TGTGCCACCTCTTACGGCTCTTCAAGCACTGAAGCTTTCTTT | TRBV19 | many | . | TRBJ1-1
CASSLEGYGLTDTQYF | TGTGCCAGCAGCTTAGAAGGCTACGGCCTGACAGATACGCAGTATTTT | TRBV7-2 | many | . | TRBJ2-3
CASSLSRQGLRETQYF | TGTGCCAGCAGTTTATCGAGACAGGGATTGAGAGAGACCCAGTACTTC | TRBV27 | . | TRBD1 | TRBJ2-5
CASGTMLYGAYNSPLHF | TGTGCCAGCGGTACTATGCTGTACGGTGCTTATAATTCACCCCTCCACTTT | TRBV28 | few | . | TRBJ1-6
CASSQKKDEQFF | TGTGCCAGCAGCCAGAAAAAGGATGAGCAGTTCTTC | TRBV7-2 | few | . | TRBJ2-1
CASSLVAGGPDTQYF | TGTGCCAGCAGCTTGGTAGCGGGGGGTCCAGATACGCAGTATTTT | TRBV5-4 | many | TRBD2 | TRBJ2-3
CASSLVGRETQYF | TGTGCCAGCAGCTTAGTGGGCAGAGAGACCCAGTACTTC | TRBV7-2 | many | . | TRBJ2-5
CASGLGSRLSTEAFF | TGTGCCAGCGGCTTGGGATCACGGTTGAGCACTGAAGCTTTCTTT | TRBV7-8 | few | . | TRBJ1-1
CASRRGPNTGELFF | TGTGCCAGCAGGAGGGGGCCGAACACCGGGGAGCTGTTTTTT | TRBV14 | many | TRBD1 | TRBJ2-2
CSVAAGSYEQYF | TGCAGCGTTGCTGCAGGCTCCTACGAGCAGTACTTC | TRBV29-1 | many | . | TRBJ2-7
CSVSGTGSRETQYF | TGCAGCGTTTCCGGGACAGGGTCCCGAGAGACCCAGTACTTC | TRBV29-1 | . | TRBD1 | TRBJ2-5
CASSYPWTGRNTEAFF | TGTGCCAGCAGTTACCCCTGGACAGGGAGAAACACTGAAGCTTTCTTT | TRBV28 | many | TRBD1 | TRBJ1-1
CSVEDWGTDQETQYF | TGCAGCGTTGAAGATTGGGGGACGGACCAAGAGACCCAGTACTTC | TRBV29-1 | . | . | TRBJ2-5
CSARDPKGQGVGKLFF | TGCAGTGCTAGAGATCCGAAGGGACAGGGGGTTGGAAAACTGTTTTTT | TRBV20-1 | few | TRBD1 | TRBJ1-4
CSALASGRAYNEQFF | TGCAGTGCCCTCGCTAGCGGGAGGGCCTACAATGAGCAGTTCTTC | TRBV20-1 | many | TRBD2 | TRBJ2-1
CASSRIAGSLYEQYF | TGTGCCAGCAGCCGGATAGCGGGATCCCTATACGAGCAGTACTTC | TRBV3-1 | many | TRBD2 | TRBJ2-7
CASSSPGGGQNEQYF | TGTGCCAGCAGCTCCCCCGGGGGAGGTCAAAACGAGCAGTACTTC | TRBV7-9 | many | . | TRBJ2-7
CASSLARGIGTQYF | TGTGCCAGCAGTTTAGCGCGGGGGATCGGGACCCAGTACTTC | TRBV12-3/TRBV12-4 | few | TRBD2 | TRBJ2-5
CASSLFPGNTEAFF | TGCGCCAGCAGCTTATTCCCGGGGAACACTGAAGCTTTCTTT | TRBV5-1 | many | . | TRBJ1-1
CASSLRALGQGVRSPLHF | TGTGCCAGCAGCTTAAGGGCATTGGGACAGGGGGTCCGCTCACCCCTCCACTTT | TRBV12-3/TRBV12-4 | few | TRBD1 | TRBJ1-6
CASSYGAEYQETQYF | TGCGCCAGCAGCTACGGGGCTGAGTACCAAGAGACCCAGTACTTC | TRBV5-1 | few | . | TRBJ2-5
CASRDRNPYNEQFF | TGTGCCAGCAGGGACCGGAATCCCTACAATGAGCAGTTCTTC | TRBV12-3/TRBV12-4 | . | . | TRBJ2-1
CALMAGGYNEQFF | TGTGCCCTCATGGCGGGCGGCTACAATGAGCAGTTCTTC | TRBV10-3 | . | . | TRBJ2-1
CASSPTSHEQFF | TGTGCCAGCAGCCCAACTAGCCATGAGCAGTTCTTC | TRBV7-2 | . | . | TRBJ2-1
CSARVYRTEQFF | TGCAGTGCTAGAGTATACAGGACTGAGCAGTTCTTC | TRBV20-1 | . | . | TRBJ2-1
CSVASGGLYTF | TGCAGCGTCGCTTCGGGGGGGCTCTACACCTTC | TRBV29-1 | many | . | TRBJ1-2
CASSLLRAKNTGELFF | TGTGCCAGCAGCCTCTTACGGGCTAAAAACACCGGGGAGCTGTTTTTT | TRBV7-8 | . | . | TRBJ2-2
CASSFDRTPYNTEAFF | TGTGCCAGCAGCTTCGACAGGACACCCTATAACACTGAAGCTTTCTTT | TRBV7-2 | few | . | TRBJ1-1
CASSQLAGGIGTDTQYF | TGCGCCAGCAGCCAACTAGCGGGGGGAATCGGCACAGATACGCAGTATTTT | TRBV4-3 | . | TRBD2 | TRBJ2-3
CASGGLAGGPQETQYF | TGTGCCAGCGGAGGACTAGCGGGGGGGCCCCAAGAGACCCAGTACTTC | TRBV12-3/TRBV12-4 | . | TRBD2 | TRBJ2-5
CASSLDIGSAEAFF | TGCGCCAGCAGCTTGGATATCGGGTCAGCTGAAGCTTTCTTT | TRBV5-1 | many | . | TRBJ1-1
CASSLSGGGGEKLFF | TGTGCCAGCAGCTTATCGGGGGGCGGCGGGGAAAAACTGTTTTTT | TRBV7-6 | few | . | TRBJ1-4